This TCR beta chain was sequenced in a study of beta chain features in type 1 diabetes. Study-level information: Sorted cells from all samples, numbering some 99,000,000, were examined. Study-level points and caveats: Among patients with Type 1 diabetes, TCRB CDR3s were moderately but significantly shorter in every one of the four CD4+ subsets.

Central memory, naive, regulatory and stem cell-like memory CD4+ cells were sorted by CD45RO/CCR7/CD25/CD127/CD95/CD27. Without exception, sorted populations had purity beyond 98%. Investigators reverse transcribed all isolated RNA, so they sequenced expressed TCRB transcripts. The protocol was immunoSEQ multiplex PCR, while the TCRdb copy is restricted to in-frame clones and leaves out a portion. The table shows about 230,000 clones, with 16% occurring only once. Germline CDR1 SEHNR, CDR2 FQNEAQ (reference sequence). CDR3 size: 17 residues. V lost 5 bases and J lost 1; bases outside the gene matches: 12. Remarks on this clone: As yet, its antigen is unknown.

The chain couples TRBV7-9 to TRBJ1-2, with 8 bases identical to TRBD1. The source material was naive CD4+ T cells from blood. The clonotype comes from a man aged 25 to 40 with type 1 diabetes. CDR3 DNA: TGTGCCAGCAGCCCATCGGGGACAGGCAATCTTAACTATGGCTACACCTTC. Its translation is CASSPSGTGNLNYGYTF.